These 9 T cell receptor beta chains were all obtained from the same sample, sequenced in a study of cytomegalovirus exposure and HLA in healthy donors. Researchers ran the PCR with 60 Vbeta and 13 Jbeta primers. Produced via immunoSEQ multiplex PCR; TCRdb's table is partial and in-frame only. This sample yields under 300,000 clones, of which more than 80% are seen a single time; roughly 4% belongs to the top ten. Source material: PBMCs. The receptors come from a man in his forties in good health and CMV-seropositive.

DNA of the CDR3: TGTGCCAGCAGTTCTCCTGGACTAGCAGCCAGAGAGACCCAGTACTTC. Translating it yields CASSSPGLAARETQYF. V gene TRBV27 combines with J gene TRBJ2-5; 8 bases are shared with TRBD2. Germline CDR1 and CDR2: MNHEY and SMNVEV (reference sequence). The ends lost 4 bases at V and 4 bases at J; junction bases unmatched: 11. There are 16 residues in the CDR3.

The chain couples TRBV28 to TRBJ1-4, with 9 bases identical to TRBD1. The CDR3 is made up of 12 amino acids. Germline-derived CDR1 and CDR2 are MDHEN and SYDVKM. V gave up 8 bases and J gave up 11 bases; unmatched junction bases: 6. This chain's CDR3 is CASGGTGFKLFF. CDR3 DNA sequence: TGTGCCAGCGGAGGGACAGGGTTCAAACTGTTTTTT.

This chain joins TRBV5-6 and TRBJ1-1; possible D gene TRBD1, 5 bases. V lost 0 bases and J lost 1, with 10 bases in between. This CDR3 has 15 amino acids. Germline values: CDR1 SGHDT, CDR2 YYEEEE. The CDR3 nucleotides are TGTGCCAGCAGCTTGGTTCCAGGGAAGAACACTGAAGCTTTCTTT. Its translation is CASSLVPGKNTEAFF.

The V gene is TRBV11-2, the J gene TRBJ2-3; TRBD1 aligns across 7 bases. V was pared by 5 bases and J by 3 bases, with 11 bases of the junction left unmatched. The CDR3 spans 16 residues. CDR1 and CDR2 from the germline V gene are SGHAT and FQNNGV. The CDR3 DNA reads as TGTGCCAGCAGCCCACGCCGACAGGGCAGGACAGATACGCAGTATTTT. Translated, it gives CASSPRRQGRTDTQYF.

The chain uses TRBV29-1 and TRBJ2-7, with TRBD2 as a possible D gene (6 bases). The assigned J gene may be wrong: the sequence end matches TRBJ2-1 better. Germline values: CDR1 SQVTM, CDR2 ANQGSEA. This CDR3 is built from 13 residues. CDR3 DNA: TGCAGCGTTGAAGCGGGAGAGTACAATGAGCAGTTCTTC. The encoded protein is CSVEAGEYNEQFF.

This chain joins TRBV4-3 and TRBJ2-7; TRBD1 might be the D (6 bases). CDR1 is LGHNA and CDR2 is YSLEER in the germline V gene. The CDR3 runs to 15 residues. V was pared by 0 bases and J by 2 bases, with 11 bases between. The CDR3 DNA reads as TGCGCCAGCAGCCAAGAAGAGGCAGGGGCCTACGAGCAGTACTTC. It codes for CASSQEEAGAYEQYF.

The V call is TRBV2, the J call TRBJ1-4; TRBD1 matches 8 bases. Trimming cost V 5 bases and J 8 bases; bases outside gene matches: 7. This CDR3 comprises 14 residues. The germline CDR1 and CDR2 sequences are SNHLY and FYNNEI. CDR3 sequence: CASSSWTGMEKLFF. In DNA form, the CDR3 reads TGTGCCAGCAGTAGCTGGACAGGGATGGAAAAACTGTTTTTT. The full variable domain, its missing parts supplied by reference TRBV2 and TRBJ1-4, is EPEVTQTPSHQVTQMGQEVILRCVPISNHLYFYWYRQILGQKVEFLVSFYNNEISEKSEIFDDQFSVERPDGSNFTLKIRSTKLEDSAMYFCASSSWTGMEKLFFGSGTQLSVL.

This chain links TRBV28 with TRBJ2-7; 7 bases fit TRBD2. With 5 bases clipped from V and 6 bases from J, the junction kept 10 bases outside the gene matches. Germline assignment: CDR1 MDHEN and CDR2 SYDVKM. The CDR3 runs to 14 residues. CDR3 nucleotides: TGTGCCAGCAGTGCCACGGCGGGAGTACGCGAGCAGTACTTC. Residues: CASSATAGVREQYF.

J is TRBJ1-4 and V is TRBV29-1; 8 nucleotides match TRBD1. The CDR3 spans 15 residues. CDR1 is SQVTM and CDR2 is ANQGSEA in the germline V gene. The chain's CDR3 is CTSEGQVASNEKLFF. The CDR3 DNA reads as TGCACCAGTGAGGGACAGGTCGCTTCTAATGAAAAACTGTTTTTT.